This entry is about one TCR beta chain. Its matching antigen is unknown. Other DNA variants within this sample encode the same CDR3. J lost 5 bases, V lost 5 bases, and 6 bases had no gene match. CDR3 length: 14 residues. Germline-derived CDR1 and CDR2 are SGHTA and FQGNSA. The investigators reverse transcribed all of the isolated RNA, so they sequenced expressed TCRB transcripts. Produced via immunoSEQ multiplex PCR; TCRdb's table is partial and in-frame only. The sample has approximately 330,000 clones, approximately 11% seen once. This entry comes from a study of beta chain features in type 1 diabetes. Study observations and caveats: When Type 1 diabetes patients were examined, their TCRB CDR3s proved moderately but significantly shorter in all four CD4+ subsets. Naive, central memory and regulatory TCRB repertoires appeared more similar among patients than healthy donors. These data did not resolve whether HLA type affects TCRB rearrangement. Insertions were fewer and deletions more numerous at VDJ junctions in type 1 diabetes patients.

The TCR originated in a woman younger than 45 in good health. The rearrangement uses TRBV7-2 and TRBJ2-5; 9 positions agree with TRBD2. Specimen: naive CD4+ T cells from blood. The CDR3 reads CASSLAGGGETQYF. As DNA, the CDR3 is TGTGCCAGCAGCCTCGCGGGAGGGGGGGAGACCCAGTACTTC.